The 6 T cell receptor beta chains presented below share a single source sample, sequenced in a study of beta chain features in type 1 diabetes. Their recognized antigens are unknown. Investigators reverse transcribed all isolated RNA, so they sequenced expressed TCRB transcripts. TCRdb's table, derived via immunoSEQ multiplex PCR, lists solely in-frame clones and lacks some. This table has hundreds of thousands of clones, around 15% appearing once. Study-wide findings and caveats: Researchers report that Type 1 diabetes patients had moderately but significantly shorter TCRB CDR3s across all four CD4+ subsets.

The sample taken for sequencing was naive CD4+ T cells from blood. Every receptor here comes from a man aged 18 to 29 with type 1 diabetes.

The sample holds a few counts of this clone. V gene TRBV9 combines with J gene TRBJ2-3; perhaps D is TRBD1 or TRBD2 (5 bases each). The CDR3 sequence is 14 residues long. The germline CDR1 and CDR2 sequences are SGDLS and YYNGEE. The V gene lost 7 bases and the J gene lost 1 base, with 13 bases spanning the gap. The CDR3 sequence is CASAQGSGTDTQYF. CDR3 coding DNA: TGTGCCAGCGCCCAGGGTAGCGGCACAGATACGCAGTATTTT.

This clone was seen more than once but under ten times. The genes are TRBV10-2 and TRBJ1-5; D gene ambiguous. Germline-derived CDR1 and CDR2 are WSHSY and SAAADI. CDR3 length: 13 amino acids. Trimming removed 2 bases at V and 8 bases at J, with 10 bases between. The CDR3 DNA reads TGCGCCAGCAGTGAGGTGGGAAGGGAGCCCCAGCATTTT. Translation: CASSEVGREPQHF.

This clone has only a few counts. J is TRBJ1-6 and V is TRBV27; tentatively, D is TRBD1 (5 bases). The CDR3 has 15 amino acids. Looked up from germline, CDR1 is MNHEY and CDR2 is SMNVEV (reference sequence). V was shortened by 5 bases and J by 5 bases, with 13 bases between the two germline ends. CDR3 DNA: TGTGCCAGCAGTAATCGGGGGTGGGATAATTCACCCCTCCACTTT. Its protein product is CASSNRGWDNSPLHF.

This clone has only a few counts. V and J are TRBV2 and TRBJ2-7; 11 bases map to TRBD1. The CDR3 extends over 12 amino acids. Trimming removed 9 bases from V and 5 bases from J; junction bases left unmatched: 3. Per germline, CDR1 SNHLY and CDR2 FYNNEI. The CDR3 coding sequence is TGTGCCAGGGGGACAGGGGGTGACGAGCAGTACTTC. This codes for CARGTGGDEQYF.

This clone was counted a few times. The chain employs TRBV15 and TRBJ1-2; no clear D gene. The V gene's germline CDR1 is LNHNV and CDR2 YYDKDF (reference sequence). The CDR3 runs 17 residues. Trimming shortened V by 0 bases and J by 4 bases, and 18 bases separated the two germline ends. CDR3 nucleotide sequence: TGTGCCACCAGCAGAGAACCCTTGGGCACCGGATTCTATGGCTACACCTTC. Its translation is CATSREPLGTGFYGYTF.

V and J are TRBV30 and TRBJ2-2; D is undetermined. V was clipped by 3 bases and J by 0 bases, with 8 bases between them. CDR3 length: 14 amino acids. Germline CDR1 GTSNPN, CDR2 SVGIG (reference sequence). The CDR3 loop reads CAWRQRANTGELFF. In DNA form, the CDR3 reads TGTGCCTGGAGGCAGAGAGCGAACACCGGGGAGCTGTTTTTT.